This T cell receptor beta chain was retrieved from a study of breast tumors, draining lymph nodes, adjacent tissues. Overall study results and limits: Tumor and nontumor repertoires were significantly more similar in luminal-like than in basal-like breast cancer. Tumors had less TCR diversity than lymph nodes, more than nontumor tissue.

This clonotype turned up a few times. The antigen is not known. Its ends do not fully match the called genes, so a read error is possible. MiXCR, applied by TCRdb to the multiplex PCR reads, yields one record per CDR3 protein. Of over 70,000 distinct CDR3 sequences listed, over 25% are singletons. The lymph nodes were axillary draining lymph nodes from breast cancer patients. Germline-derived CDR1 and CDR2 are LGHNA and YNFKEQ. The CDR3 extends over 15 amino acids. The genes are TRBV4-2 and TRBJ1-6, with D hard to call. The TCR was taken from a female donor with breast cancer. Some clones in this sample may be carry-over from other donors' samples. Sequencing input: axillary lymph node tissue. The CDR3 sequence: CPSSQESGIFSPLHF. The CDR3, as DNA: TGTCCCAGCAGCCAAGAGTCTGGGATTTTTTCGCCCCTCCACTTT.